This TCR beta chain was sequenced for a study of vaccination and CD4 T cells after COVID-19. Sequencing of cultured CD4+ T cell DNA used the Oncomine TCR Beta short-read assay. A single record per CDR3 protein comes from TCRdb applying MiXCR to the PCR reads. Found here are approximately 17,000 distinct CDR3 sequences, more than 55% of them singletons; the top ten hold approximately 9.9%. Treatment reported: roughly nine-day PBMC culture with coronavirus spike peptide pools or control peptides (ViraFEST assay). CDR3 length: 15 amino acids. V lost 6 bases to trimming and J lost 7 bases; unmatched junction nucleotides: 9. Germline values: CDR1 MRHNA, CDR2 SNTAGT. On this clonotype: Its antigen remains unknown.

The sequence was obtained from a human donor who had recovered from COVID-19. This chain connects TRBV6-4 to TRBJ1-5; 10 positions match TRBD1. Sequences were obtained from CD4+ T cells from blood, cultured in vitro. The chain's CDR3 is CASRDGTGVRQPQHF. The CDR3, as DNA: TGTGCCAGCAGAGACGGGACAGGGGTAAGGCAGCCCCAGCATTTT.